This record looks at one T cell receptor (beta chain) sequence and its context. The antigen is not known. The sample originates from a study of memory CD4+ T cells and cytomegalovirus serostatus. In the study overall: Healthy Belgian adult donors included nine or ten CMV-positive and 24 CMV-negative people. Overall study results and limits: The CMV-associated TCR signature appears largely within the CD4+ memory repertoire. CMV serostatus prediction reached median AUC 0.95, or 0.91 with US-trained model.

The sort gate was single viable CD3+CD4+CD8-CD45RO+ cells for memory CD4+ T cells. Positive selection with CD4 microbeads enriched total CD4+ T cells. The junction had 5 bases not matched to a gene; V was cut back by 5 bases and J by 2 bases. Germline CDR1 is SGHTA and CDR2 is FQGNSA. The CDR3 is 15 residues long. Clones were read by immunoSEQ multiplex PCR, and TCRdb kept only the in-frame ones, dropping some. This sample has some 41,000 clones, with 76% found just once. Sequencing was carried out using memory CD4+ T cells from blood. V and J are TRBV7-2 and TRBJ1-5, with TRBD1 matching over 8 bases. The clonotype comes from an adult in good health and CMV-seronegative. CDR3: CASSNGQGGNQPQHF. As DNA, the CDR3 is TGTGCCAGCAGCAACGGACAGGGCGGCAATCAGCCCCAGCATTTT.